This T cell receptor beta chain appears in the sequencing data of a study of T cell responses to AZD1222 COVID-19 vaccine. In the study overall: Pooling of second doses given at about 4 or about 12 weeks was done.

Notes on the study in general: A mostly white British donor set with more females was recruited, and clonal diversity was possibly underestimated.

The assay was immunoSEQ multiplex PCR, and TCRdb's table has in-frame clones only and misses some. This table holds around 95,000 clones, about 86% found once. From germline, CDR1 is SEHNR and CDR2 FQNEAQ (reference sequence). This CDR3 comprises 17 residues. V shed 5 bases and J shed 4 bases, with 23 bases lying between them. Comments on this clone: Antigen: not known.

This sequence joins TRBV7-9 and TRBJ1-2, with a tentative D call TRBD1 (6 bases). This clonotype originated in an adult in good health. This material consisted of peripheral blood, taken on day 0 of AZD1222 vaccination. In DNA, the CDR3 is TGTGCCAGCAGCCCCGCCGACTCACGGACAGCTCTCTATGGCTACACCTTC. Translation gives CASSPADSRTALYGYTF.